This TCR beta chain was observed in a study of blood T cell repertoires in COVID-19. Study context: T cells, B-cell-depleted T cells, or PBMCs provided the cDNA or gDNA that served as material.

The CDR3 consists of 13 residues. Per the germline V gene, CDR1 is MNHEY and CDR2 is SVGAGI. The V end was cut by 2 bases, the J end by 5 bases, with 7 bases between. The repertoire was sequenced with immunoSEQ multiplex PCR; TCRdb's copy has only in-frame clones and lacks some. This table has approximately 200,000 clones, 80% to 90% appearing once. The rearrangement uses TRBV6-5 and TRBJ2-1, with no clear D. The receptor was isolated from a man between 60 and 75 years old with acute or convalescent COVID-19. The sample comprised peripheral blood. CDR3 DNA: TGTGCCAGCAGTTACCGCGAAGACAATGAGCAGTTCTTC. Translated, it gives CASSYREDNEQFF.